Listed below are T cell receptor beta chains from one sample, sequenced in a study of OX40 agonist ivuxolimab in advanced cancers. Sequencing was performed with immunoSEQ multiplex PCR; in TCRdb, only in-frame clones are kept and a portion is missing. This table holds 71,000 or so clones, about 86% found once. The material sequenced was CD4+ or CD8+ T cells sorted from blood, taken in a trial of the OX40 agonist ivuxolimab. These receptors came from an adult with an advanced solid tumor such as melanoma, head and neck, liver or kidney cancer. Each CDR3 is given with its conserved first and last residue. D genes are given only for firm matches. Not every row has a clone size; where given, it reads once, few, many or a size class.

CDR3 protein: CASSPTGLASYEQYF; CDR3 DNA: TGTGCCAGCAGCCCTACGGGACTAGCCTCCTACGAGCAGTACTTC; V gene: TRBV5-4; D gene: TRBD2; J gene: TRBJ2-7; clone size: -
CDR3 protein: CAGRGQGSVAEAFF; CDR3 DNA: TGTGCCGGGCGGGGACAGGGAAGTGTGGCTGAAGCTTTCTTT; V gene: TRBV30; D gene: TRBD1; J gene: TRBJ1-1; clone size: -
CDR3 protein: CASSLSGTRGDTQYF; CDR3 DNA: TGTGCCAGCAGCTTAAGTGGGACTAGAGGAGATACGCAGTATTTT; V gene: TRBV7-2; D gene: TRBD2; J gene: TRBJ2-3; clone size: -
CDR3 protein: CASGREAKNIQYF; CDR3 DNA: TGTGCCAGCGGGAGGGAAGCCAAAAACATTCAGTACTTC; V gene: TRBV6-5; D gene: TRBD2; J gene: TRBJ2-4; clone size: -
CDR3 protein: CASSLWGQETQYF; CDR3 DNA: TGTGCCAGCAGCTTATGGGGGCAAGAGACCCAGTACTTC; V gene: TRBV7-3; D gene: -; J gene: TRBJ2-5; clone size: -
CDR3 protein: CASSPYRDSYGYTF; CDR3 DNA: TGTGCCAGCAGTCCTTACAGGGATTCCTATGGCTACACCTTC; V gene: TRBV27; D gene: -; J gene: TRBJ1-2; clone size: -
CDR3 protein: CASTPQKGGNYGYTF; CDR3 DNA: TGTGCCAGTACCCCTCAGAAAGGAGGGAACTATGGCTACACCTTC; V gene: TRBV19; D gene: -; J gene: TRBJ1-2; clone size: -
CDR3 protein: CAWIGPRGTEAFF; CDR3 DNA: TGTGCCTGGATCGGGCCAAGAGGTACTGAAGCTTTCTTT; V gene: TRBV30; D gene: -; J gene: TRBJ1-1; clone size: -
CDR3 protein: CASSLDRVSNQPQHF; CDR3 DNA: TGCGCCAGCAGCCTGGACAGGGTCAGCAATCAGCCCCAGCATTTT; V gene: TRBV4-3; D gene: TRBD1; J gene: TRBJ1-5; clone size: -
CDR3 protein: CASSYGGWQYF; CDR3 DNA: TGTGCCAGCAGTTACGGGGGTTGGCAGTACTTC; V gene: TRBV6-5; D gene: -; J gene: TRBJ2-7; clone size: -
CDR3 protein: CASSHQSGGIGDIDTQYF; CDR3 DNA: TGCGCCAGCAGCCACCAAAGCGGGGGCATAGGGGATATAGATACGCAGTATTTT; V gene: TRBV4-1; D gene: TRBD2; J gene: TRBJ2-3; clone size: few
CDR3 protein: CASSSGLAPDTQYF; CDR3 DNA: TGTGCCAGCAGCTCGGGACTAGCGCCAGATACGCAGTATTTT; V gene: TRBV7-3; D gene: TRBD2; J gene: TRBJ2-3; clone size: once
CDR3 protein: CASSIDVSGKPQHF; CDR3 DNA: TGTGCCAGTAGTATAGATGTTTCGGGGAAGCCCCAGCATTTT; V gene: TRBV19; D gene: -; J gene: TRBJ1-5; clone size: once
CDR3 protein: CASSLTSGRNGGHNEQFF; CDR3 DNA: TGTGCCAGTAGTCTCACTAGCGGGAGAAATGGGGGCCACAATGAGCAGTTCTTC; V gene: TRBV19; D gene: TRBD2; J gene: TRBJ2-1; clone size: -
CDR3 protein: CASSRGLAGGRNTGELFF; CDR3 DNA: TGTGCCAGCAGCCGGGGACTAGCGGGAGGGCGGAACACCGGGGAGCTGTTTTTT; V gene: TRBV5-4; D gene: TRBD2; J gene: TRBJ2-2; clone size: -
CDR3 protein: CASSPVGLSGNYEQYF; CDR3 DNA: TGTGCCAGCAGCCCAGTAGGACTAAGCGGAAACTACGAGCAGTACTTC; V gene: TRBV4-2; D gene: -; J gene: TRBJ2-7; clone size: -
CDR3 protein: CASSLVGVDNEQFF; CDR3 DNA: TGCGCCAGCAGCTTAGTGGGGGTCGACAATGAGCAGTTCTTC; V gene: TRBV5-1; D gene: -; J gene: TRBJ2-1; clone size: -
CDR3 protein: CASSGLGVRETQYF; CDR3 DNA: TGTGCCAGCAGTGGCCTGGGGGTACGAGAGACCCAGTACTTC; V gene: TRBV6-1; D gene: -; J gene: TRBJ2-5; clone size: -
CDR3 protein: CASSQAWASGLPYEQYF; CDR3 DNA: TGCGCCAGCAGCCAGGCGTGGGCTAGCGGCTTGCCCTACGAGCAGTACTTC; V gene: TRBV4-1; D gene: TRBD2; J gene: TRBJ2-7; clone size: -
CDR3 protein: CASSFGLADNEQFF; CDR3 DNA: TGTGCCAGCAGCTTCGGACTAGCGGACAATGAGCAGTTCTTC; V gene: TRBV7-2; D gene: TRBD2; J gene: TRBJ2-1; clone size: -
CDR3 protein: CASSESPQRDYGYTF; CDR3 DNA: TGTGCCAGCAGTGAATCCCCCCAAAGGGACTATGGCTACACCTTC; V gene: TRBV6-1; D gene: -; J gene: TRBJ1-2; clone size: -
CDR3 protein: CASSPGGGNEKLFF; CDR3 DNA: TGTGCCAGCAGCCCGGGAGGGGGAAATGAAAAACTGTTTTTT; V gene: TRBV7-9; D gene: -; J gene: TRBJ1-4; clone size: -
CDR3 protein: CAWSGPGINSGYTF; CDR3 DNA: TGTGCCTGGAGTGGTCCAGGGATCAATTCTGGCTACACCTTC; V gene: TRBV30; D gene: -; J gene: TRBJ1-2; clone size: many
CDR3 protein: CSVGDRGSHGELFF; CDR3 DNA: TGCAGCGTTGGGGACAGGGGGTCCCACGGGGAGCTGTTTTTT; V gene: TRBV29-1; D gene: TRBD1; J gene: TRBJ2-2; clone size: -
CDR3 protein: CASSLYRNQPQHF; CDR3 DNA: TGTGCCAGCAGCTTATACAGGAATCAGCCCCAGCATTTT; V gene: TRBV2; D gene: -; J gene: TRBJ1-5; clone size: -
CDR3 protein: CASSLGGYNEQFF; CDR3 DNA: TGTGCCAGCAGCCTAGGTGGCTACAATGAGCAGTTCTTC; V gene: TRBV11-3; D gene: -; J gene: TRBJ2-1; clone size: -
CDR3 protein: CASSLAAGLSGNTIYF; CDR3 DNA: TGTGCCAGCAGCTTAGCGGCAGGTCTTTCTGGAAACACCATATATTTT; V gene: TRBV7-2; D gene: -; J gene: TRBJ1-3; clone size: -
CDR3 protein: CASKGTGEGYEQYF; CDR3 DNA: TGTGCCAGCAAAGGAACAGGGGAAGGATACGAGCAGTACTTC; V gene: TRBV6-1; D gene: TRBD1; J gene: TRBJ2-7; clone size: -
CDR3 protein: CASSKRREGADTQYF; CDR3 DNA: TGTGCCAGTAGTAAGCGTCGGGAGGGGGCAGATACGCAGTATTTT; V gene: TRBV19; D gene: TRBD2; J gene: TRBJ2-3; clone size: -
CDR3 protein: CASSLASRGTGANVLTF; CDR3 DNA: TGCGCCAGCAGCTTGGCCAGCAGGGGGACTGGGGCCAACGTCCTGACTTTC; V gene: TRBV5-1; D gene: TRBD1; J gene: TRBJ2-6; clone size: -
CDR3 protein: CASSFSGEEQFF; CDR3 DNA: TGCGCCAGCAGCTTCTCAGGGGAGGAGCAGTTCTTC; V gene: TRBV5-1; D gene: -; J gene: TRBJ2-1; clone size: -
CDR3 protein: CASSLVDSNQPQHF; CDR3 DNA: TGTGCCAGCAGCTTGGTGGACAGCAATCAGCCCCAGCATTTT; V gene: TRBV7-9; D gene: -; J gene: TRBJ1-5; clone size: -
CDR3 protein: CASSEGQFNQPQHF; CDR3 DNA: TGTGCCAGCAGTGAAGGACAGTTCAATCAGCCCCAGCATTTT; V gene: TRBV2; D gene: -; J gene: TRBJ1-5; clone size: -
CDR3 protein: CAWRDGGGPGDTQYF; CDR3 DNA: TGTGCCTGGAGAGACGGGGGAGGGCCAGGAGATACGCAGTATTTT; V gene: TRBV30; D gene: TRBD2; J gene: TRBJ2-3; clone size: -
CDR3 protein: CASSSAGVPETQYF; CDR3 DNA: TGTGCCAGCAGTTCAGCGGGAGTTCCAGAGACCCAGTACTTC; V gene: TRBV6-5; D gene: TRBD2; J gene: TRBJ2-5; clone size: -
CDR3 protein: CASSPETGVSYEQYF; CDR3 DNA: TGCGCCAGCAGTCCGGAGACAGGGGTTAGCTACGAGCAGTACTTC; V gene: TRBV5-1; D gene: TRBD1; J gene: TRBJ2-7; clone size: -
CDR3 protein: CASSSPRELNEKLFF; CDR3 DNA: TGTGCCAGCAGCTCCCCCCGGGAGCTTAATGAAAAACTGTTTTTT; V gene: TRBV7-2; D gene: -; J gene: TRBJ1-4; clone size: -
CDR3 protein: CASSGTGGYGYTF; CDR3 DNA: TGTGCCAGCAGTGGTACAGGGGGGTATGGCTACACCTTC; V gene: TRBV2; D gene: TRBD1; J gene: TRBJ1-2; clone size: -
CDR3 protein: CASSSTSGRAGETQYF; CDR3 DNA: TGTGCCAGCAGTTCGACTAGCGGGAGGGCCGGTGAGACCCAGTACTTC; V gene: TRBV27; D gene: TRBD2; J gene: TRBJ2-5; clone size: once
CDR3 protein: CASSERGGAGASLSGNTIYF; CDR3 DNA: TGTGCCAGCAGTGAAAGGGGTGGGGCAGGGGCCAGCCTCTCTGGAAACACCATATATTTT; V gene: TRBV6-1; D gene: -; J gene: TRBJ1-3; clone size: -
CDR3 protein: CASSPDRVGEKLFF; CDR3 DNA: TGCGCCAGCAGCCCTGACAGGGTCGGTGAAAAACTGTTTTTT; V gene: TRBV5-1; D gene: TRBD1; J gene: TRBJ1-4; clone size: -
CDR3 protein: CASSHPRGGEDEQFF; CDR3 DNA: TGTGCCAGCAGCCACCCTAGAGGGGGAGAAGATGAGCAGTTCTTC; V gene: TRBV19; D gene: -; J gene: TRBJ2-1; clone size: -
CDR3 protein: CAISERQGRSNEQFF; CDR3 DNA: TGTGCCATCAGTGAGAGGCAGGGTAGGAGCAATGAGCAGTTCTTC; V gene: TRBV10-3; D gene: -; J gene: TRBJ2-1; clone size: -
CDR3 protein: CASKVPDGNQPQHF; CDR3 DNA: TGTGCCAGCAAGGTCCCTGATGGCAATCAGCCCCAGCATTTT; V gene: TRBV28; D gene: -; J gene: TRBJ1-5; clone size: -
CDR3 protein: CASSSDRGTRQETQYF; CDR3 DNA: TGCGCCAGCAGCTCGGACAGGGGTACACGGCAAGAGACCCAGTACTTC; V gene: TRBV5-1; D gene: TRBD1; J gene: TRBJ2-5; clone size: -
CDR3 protein: CASSVADTQYF; CDR3 DNA: TGTGCCAGCAGCGTAGCGGATACGCAGTATTTT; V gene: TRBV9; D gene: -; J gene: TRBJ2-3; clone size: -
CDR3 protein: CASSIGGLPPTSSTSGVKQYF; CDR3 DNA: -; V gene: TRBV21-1; D gene: -; J gene: TRBJ2-7; clone size: -
CDR3 protein: CASRRLAGVVDTQYF; CDR3 DNA: TGCGCCAGCAGAAGACTAGCGGGAGTGGTAGATACGCAGTATTTT; V gene: TRBV5-1; D gene: TRBD2; J gene: TRBJ2-3; clone size: -
CDR3 protein: CASTSGVGNQPQHF; CDR3 DNA: TGTGCCAGTACGTCAGGGGTAGGCAATCAGCCCCAGCATTTT; V gene: TRBV19; D gene: -; J gene: TRBJ1-5; clone size: -
CDR3 protein: CASSQDVPGQGAFGTQYF; CDR3 DNA: TGCGCCAGCAGCCAAGACGTCCCGGGACAGGGGGCGTTTGGTACGCAGTATTTT; V gene: TRBV4-3; D gene: TRBD1; J gene: TRBJ2-3; clone size: -
CDR3 protein: CASSSDAGGTGNTIYF; CDR3 DNA: TGTGCCAGCAGCTCGGACGCAGGGGGCACTGGAAACACCATATATTTT; V gene: TRBV7-2; D gene: TRBD1; J gene: TRBJ1-3; clone size: -
CDR3 protein: CASSQGITGSTDTQYF; CDR3 DNA: TGCGCCAGCAGCCAGGGAATCACGGGTAGCACAGATACGCAGTATTTT; V gene: TRBV4-1; D gene: -; J gene: TRBJ2-3; clone size: -
CDR3 protein: CASRRGLADTTPQYF; CDR3 DNA: TGTGCCAGCAGACGAGGACTAGCTGATACTACGCCGCAGTACTTC; V gene: TRBV14; D gene: TRBD2; J gene: TRBJ2-7; clone size: -
CDR3 protein: CAITDGSSYNEQFF; CDR3 DNA: TGTGCCATCACAGACGGATCATCCTACAATGAGCAGTTCTTC; V gene: TRBV28; D gene: -; J gene: TRBJ2-1; clone size: -
CDR3 protein: CASSEMGISTDTQYF; CDR3 DNA: TGTGCCAGCAGTGAAATGGGGATTAGCACAGATACGCAGTATTTT; V gene: TRBV6-1; D gene: -; J gene: TRBJ2-3; clone size: -
CDR3 protein: CSVEDRGGTGFREQYF; CDR3 DNA: TGCAGCGTTGAAGATCGGGGTGGGACAGGGTTTCGGGAGCAGTACTTC; V gene: TRBV29-1; D gene: TRBD1; J gene: TRBJ2-7; clone size: once
CDR3 protein: CASSSREGQPQHF; CDR3 DNA: TGTGCCAGCAGCTCCAGGGAGGGCCAGCCCCAGCATTTT; V gene: TRBV7-2; D gene: -; J gene: TRBJ1-5; clone size: -
CDR3 protein: CSTTLAVLDEQFF; CDR3 DNA: TGCAGTACAACACTAGCGGTTCTCGATGAGCAGTTCTTC; V gene: TRBV29-1; D gene: TRBD2; J gene: TRBJ2-1; clone size: medium-sized
CDR3 protein: CASSLGQGSISNIQYF; CDR3 DNA: TGCGCCAGCAGCTTGGGTCAGGGCTCTATATCGAACATTCAGTACTTC; V gene: TRBV5-1; D gene: -; J gene: TRBJ2-4; clone size: -